The subject of this entry is one TCR beta chain. What it recognizes is unknown. Some clones are missing from TCRdb's copy, which holds only in-frame ones; the method was immunoSEQ multiplex PCR. This repertoire shows about 59,000 clones, 75% to 90% found once; its top ten account for more than 3%. The germline gives CDR1 SGHNT, CDR2 YYREEE (reference sequence). CDR3 length equals 13 residues. V shed 0 bases and J shed 7 bases, with 8 bases lying between them. This sample stems from a study of OX40 agonist ivuxolimab in advanced cancers. Across the study: Partial responses occurred in three patients (one hepatocellular carcinoma, two cutaneous melanoma).

General observations from the study: Relative to CD4+, CD8+ T cells held more expanded clones on average.

Sequencing used CD4+ or CD8+ T cells sorted from blood, obtained in a trial of the OX40 agonist ivuxolimab. The sequence came from an adult with an advanced solid tumor such as melanoma, head and neck, liver or kidney cancer. The chain links TRBV5-4 to TRBJ1-5; D possibly corresponds to TRBD1 (6 bases). CDR3 DNA sequence: TGTGCCAGCAGCTTGGGAGGGGGACAGCCCCAGCATTTT. Its protein is CASSLGGGQPQHF.